The clone carrying this TCR beta chain was recorded many times. Its antigen remains unidentified. Germline V lookup: CDR1 ENHRY, CDR2 SYGVKD. The CDR3 extends over 14 amino acids. Trimming took 4 bases from V and 5 from J; bases not matched to a gene: 5. This record belongs to a study of T cells in Graves' hyperthyroidism and ophthalmopathy. General study results and limits: Classification by a 13 V-J model distinguished ophthalmopathy from stable hyperthyroidism.

Calling Graves' hyperthyroidism stable meant ophthalmopathy did not progress within 18 months. Patients aged 18 to 65 had newly diagnosed hyperthyroidism that had lasted under 2 months. Any patient presenting with uncontrolled infection, other autoimmune disease, pregnancy or lactation was left out. What was amplified from RNA transcripts were TCR beta CDR3 regions. HTBI primers drove first-round RT-PCR of the TCR CDR3. TCRdb redid the calling of the multiplex PCR reads with MiXCR, one entry per CDR3 protein. The sample holds 610,000 or so distinct CDR3 sequences; 35% to 55% are singletons and the top ten take about 8.3%.

This TCR was sampled from a young woman with Graves' hyperthyroidism. The chain combines TRBV10-3 with TRBJ2-7; 10 bases are a match to TRBD2. Sequencing was carried out using peripheral blood or thyroid tissue (not recorded which). The DNA of the CDR3 is TGTGCCATCAGTGCAGGGACTAGCGACAACGAGCAGTACTTC. Translated, it gives CAISAGTSDNEQYF.